Listed below are T cell receptor beta chains from one sample, sequenced in a study of vaccination and CD4 T cells after COVID-19. TCRdb called the PCR reads again in MiXCR, with one record for every CDR3 protein. The profile covers around 13,000 distinct CDR3 sequences, with roughly 50% appearing a single time and roughly 16% taken by the ten largest. These receptors are not linked to any known antigen. Specimen: CD4+ T cells from blood, cultured in vitro. All receptors derive from a human donor who had recovered from COVID-19. Both conserved end residues are part of each CDR3. Size tells how often a clone was seen (once, few, many) or the class of an expanded clone, and some rows leave it out.

cdr3_length j_call v_call clone_size cdr3_aa
12 TRBJ2-5 TRBV6-1 - CASRTPPETQYF
15 TRBJ2-3 TRBV7-6 - CASSSIAGVTDTQYF
16 TRBJ2-5 TRBV28 - CASSFSGRRRVETQYF
14 TRBJ1-2 TRBV27 - CATARSSANYGYTF
14 TRBJ1-1 TRBV10-2 - CASSERYSNTEAFF
15 TRBJ1-2 TRBV10-3 few CAISGTGNKDYGYTF
16 TRBJ2-7 TRBV14 - CASSRNVAGVSYEQYF
12 TRBJ2-2 TRBV14 - CASTGVSGELFF
13 TRBJ2-2 TRBV7-2 - CASSLERNGELFF
11 TRBJ2-2 TRBV6-2/TRBV6-3 - CASSWSGELFF
14 TRBJ2-2 TRBV2 - CASLGDRFTGELFF
13 TRBJ2-1 TRBV27 once CASGWTDYNEQFF
14 TRBJ1-6 TRBV7-9 few CASSIGQGSSPLHF
14 TRBJ2-7 TRBV6-1 - CASSILAGDYEQYF
14 TRBJ2-3 TRBV6-1 few CASNPTFSTDTQYF
14 TRBJ2-7 TRBV7-9 few CASSSDRSSYEQYF
16 TRBJ2-7 TRBV10-3 - CAISEAPGTGSYEQYF
16 TRBJ2-1 TRBV20-1 - CSASPLLAGGYNEQFF
17 TRBJ2-7 TRBV7-9 - CASSLGGGTGSPYEQYF
15 TRBJ2-1 TRBV7-3 - CASSLTPSTSNEQFF
16 TRBJ2-7 TRBV7-7 - CASSVRGTSGSSEQYF
14 TRBJ1-5 TRBV6-4 - CASKRGRSNQPQHF
16 TRBJ1-2 TRBV5-4 once CASSHARNRVSYGYTF
15 TRBJ2-5 TRBV6-2/TRBV6-3 - CASSYGVARLETQYF
14 TRBJ2-7 TRBV18 - CASSRRTGTDEQYF
19 TRBJ2-5 TRBV9 - CASSVGLAGPSAAQETQYF
14 TRBJ1-6 TRBV20-1 few CSAPTGTGNSPLHF
13 TRBJ2-7 TRBV20-1 - CSATGGRSYEQYF
14 TRBJ2-7 TRBV12-3/TRBV12-4 - CASSEGTGAYEQYF
17 TRBJ2-5 TRBV14 - CASSQLSGGAFQETQYF
15 TRBJ2-3 TRBV14 - CASSRSLAGTDTQYF
18 TRBJ1-3 TRBV7-9 - CASSLGRLGQSSGNTIYF
13 TRBJ1-5 TRBV19 - CASSGESNQPQHF
13 TRBJ1-2 TRBV5-1 - CASSWDSGVGYTF
17 TRBJ1-5 TRBV6-5 - CASSYTLRDRGNQPQHF
13 TRBJ1-1 TRBV10-2 - CASSEGQGTEAFF
15 TRBJ2-7 TRBV7-2 - CASSTRGGATYEQYF
14 TRBJ2-4 TRBV20-1 - CSAALQGTKNIQYF